This T cell receptor beta chain was recorded in a study of blood T cells in healthy people across ages. Broader study findings: No one knew whether donors had CMV, which possibly confounded expanded clonotype changes. Whereas aged donors had fewer naive CD4+ cells, long-lived donors had more of them and higher diversity.

Trimming cost V 2 bases and J 0 bases; bases outside gene matches: 5. This CDR3 is built from 17 residues. The germline V gene has CDR1 KGHSH and CDR2 LQKENI. With a J-beta primer mix and a sample-barcoded 5' primer, a second PCR ran about 6 to 11 cycles. A single record per CDR3 protein comes from TCRdb applying MiXCR to the 5' RACE reads. The data contain hundreds of thousands of distinct CDR3 sequences, 45% to 50% of them singletons. Comment on this clonotype: Its antigen is not identified.

The sequence was obtained from a woman aged 55-69 years in good health. The rearrangement links TRBV18 to TRBJ2-2; 8 nucleotides align to TRBD1. Sequencing was done on a sample of blood. CDR3 in amino acids: CASSPVSQGANTGELFF. The CDR3 nucleotides read TGTGCCAGCTCACCAGTATCACAGGGGGCGAACACCGGGGAGCTGTTTTTT.